This record covers a single T cell receptor (beta chain). A quantity of roughly 0.5 to 1 ug RNA underwent reverse transcription using random hexamers. Amplification of TCR beta CDR3 spanned 54 Vbeta and 13 Jbeta via immunoSEQ multiplex PCR. TCRdb re-analysed the immunoSEQ multiplex PCR reads in MiXCR, keeping a single row per CDR3 protein. Of roughly 120,000 distinct CDR3 sequences detected, 90% to 95% appear once; the ten largest clones hold approximately 0.093%. This entry comes from a study of CD8 T cells in Susac syndrome. Unmatched junction bases numbered 1, after V lost 0 bases and J lost 3 bases. The length of the CDR3 is 14 residues. Germline V gene data show CDR1 as WSHSY and CDR2 as SAAADI. From blood CD8+ and CD4+ T cells, TCR beta sequences were generated. In contrast to the negatively isolated CD8+ and CD4+ T cells, TEMRA cells were FACS-enriched.

This TCR was recovered from a human donor with multiple sclerosis. The chain combines TRBV10-2 with TRBJ1-2; 7 nucleotides match TRBD1. Sequenced material: CD4+ T cells from PBMCs. CDR3 loop: CASSESGTDYGYTF. DNA of the CDR3: TGCGCCAGCAGTGAGTCCGGGACAGACTATGGCTACACCTTC.